The rows below give T cell receptor beta chains drawn from one sample of a study of lymphopenia after photon versus proton radiotherapy. Repertoires were generated with immunoSEQ multiplex PCR, while TCRdb's copy carries only in-frame clones and drops some. The table has around 53,000 clones, over 70% seen once. Sequenced here: peripheral blood, sampled from a patient treated with photon-based radiotherapy. These receptors all stem from a man between 45 and 60 years old with gastric cancer. Both conserved end residues are part of each CDR3. Fields, in order: clone size, V gene, J gene, D gene, CDR3 protein, CDR3 DNA. A D gene is named only where the DNA matches it firmly. A clone size is listed for some rows: how often the clone was seen (once, few, many), or a class if it is expanded.

clone_size: few
v_call: TRBV15
j_call: TRBJ2-2
d_call: -
cdr3_aa: CATRGRVNTGELFF
cdr3_nt: TGTGCCACCAGGGGACGGGTGAACACCGGGGAGCTGTTTTTT

clone_size: -
v_call: TRBV7-2
j_call: TRBJ2-2
d_call: TRBD2
cdr3_aa: CASSFRPGASGSGGELFF
cdr3_nt: TGTGCCAGCAGCTTTCGCCCCGGGGCTAGCGGGAGCGGCGGGGAGCTGTTTTTT

clone_size: -
v_call: TRBV4-1
j_call: TRBJ2-3
d_call: TRBD2
cdr3_aa: CASSQVVAGWRDTQYF
cdr3_nt: TGCGCCAGCAGCCAAGTCGTAGCGGGGTGGAGGGATACGCAGTATTTT

clone_size: -
v_call: TRBV5-6
j_call: TRBJ2-7
d_call: TRBD1
cdr3_aa: CASSLDRGQYEQYF
cdr3_nt: TGTGCCAGCAGCCTGGACAGGGGGCAGTACGAGCAGTACTTC

clone_size: -
v_call: TRBV10-1
j_call: TRBJ1-5
d_call: -
cdr3_aa: CASSQSVGQPQHF
cdr3_nt: TGCGCCAGCAGTCAGTCGGTGGGGCAGCCCCAGCATTTT

clone_size: -
v_call: TRBV19
j_call: TRBJ2-1
d_call: TRBD1
cdr3_aa: CASRRETGNNEQFF
cdr3_nt: TGTGCCAGTAGAAGGGAGACAGGGAACAATGAGCAGTTCTTC

clone_size: few
v_call: TRBV4-1
j_call: TRBJ1-3
d_call: -
cdr3_aa: CASSQGNPVTGNTIYF
cdr3_nt: TGCGCCAGCAGCCAAGGGAACCCAGTCACTGGAAACACCATATATTTT

clone_size: -
v_call: TRBV7-2
j_call: TRBJ2-1
d_call: TRBD2
cdr3_aa: CASSLGGAGGSNEQFF
cdr3_nt: TGTGCCAGCAGCTTAGGAGGGGCGGGAGGATCTAATGAGCAGTTCTTC

clone_size: -
v_call: TRBV6-5
j_call: TRBJ1-1
d_call: -
cdr3_aa: CASSYSAGAYEAFF
cdr3_nt: TGTGCCAGCAGTTACTCCGCAGGGGCCTATGAAGCTTTCTTT

clone_size: -
v_call: TRBV14
j_call: TRBJ1-1
d_call: TRBD1
cdr3_aa: CASRGQGWTEAFF
cdr3_nt: TGTGCCAGCAGGGGACAGGGATGGACTGAAGCTTTCTTT

clone_size: once
v_call: TRBV28
j_call: TRBJ2-5
d_call: -
cdr3_aa: CASSGGTETQYF
cdr3_nt: TGTGCCAGCAGTGGGGGTACCGAGACCCAGTACTTC

clone_size: -
v_call: TRBV9
j_call: TRBJ1-5
d_call: -
cdr3_aa: CASSPDTFNQPQHF
cdr3_nt: TGTGCCAGCAGCCCAGACACCTTCAATCAGCCCCAGCATTTT

clone_size: -
v_call: TRBV19
j_call: TRBJ2-3
d_call: TRBD1
cdr3_aa: CASSIGDRATDTQYF
cdr3_nt: TGTGCCAGTAGTATCGGGGACAGGGCCACAGATACGCAGTATTTT

clone_size: -
v_call: TRBV4-1
j_call: TRBJ2-5
d_call: TRBD2
cdr3_aa: CASSHLAGTQETQYF
cdr3_nt: TGCGCCAGCAGCCACCTAGCGGGAACCCAAGAGACCCAGTACTTC

clone_size: -
v_call: TRBV7-9
j_call: TRBJ2-7
d_call: TRBD2
cdr3_aa: CASSHTSDSYEQYF
cdr3_nt: TGTGCCAGCAGCCACACTAGCGATTCCTACGAGCAGTACTTC

clone_size: few
v_call: TRBV5-4
j_call: TRBJ1-1
d_call: -
cdr3_aa: CASSSAPNTEAFF
cdr3_nt: TGTGCCAGCAGCTCCGCCCCGAACACTGAAGCTTTCTTT

clone_size: once
v_call: TRBV6-5
j_call: TRBJ2-7
d_call: TRBD2
cdr3_aa: CASSYREGGEQYF
cdr3_nt: TGTGCCAGCAGTTACCGGGAGGGTGGCGAGCAGTACTTC

clone_size: once
v_call: TRBV2
j_call: TRBJ2-7
d_call: -
cdr3_aa: CASRPLLGEQYF
cdr3_nt: TGTGCCAGTAGACCTCTTTTGGGCGAGCAGTACTTC

clone_size: -
v_call: TRBV6-1
j_call: TRBJ2-7
d_call: TRBD2
cdr3_aa: CASSGLAGGNEQYF
cdr3_nt: TGTGCCAGCAGTGGTCTAGCGGGGGGGAACGAGCAGTACTTC

clone_size: -
v_call: TRBV19
j_call: TRBJ1-5
d_call: -
cdr3_aa: CASSIEQGNQPQHF
cdr3_nt: TGTGCCAGTAGTATCGAGCAGGGGAATCAGCCCCAGCATTTT

clone_size: few
v_call: TRBV7-3
j_call: TRBJ2-1
d_call: TRBD2
cdr3_aa: CASSSGTSGSRYNEQFF
cdr3_nt: TGTGCCAGCAGCTCCGGGACTAGCGGGAGTAGGTACAATGAGCAGTTCTTC

clone_size: -
v_call: TRBV25-1
j_call: TRBJ1-1
d_call: TRBD1
cdr3_aa: CASSEGQGRSTEAFF
cdr3_nt: TGTGCCAGCAGTGAAGGACAGGGCCGGAGCACTGAAGCTTTCTTT

clone_size: -
v_call: TRBV27
j_call: TRBJ1-2
d_call: -
cdr3_aa: CASSLGRGAGGYTF
cdr3_nt: TGTGCCAGCAGTTTAGGGCGGGGGGCGGGCGGCTACACCTTC

clone_size: few
v_call: TRBV29-1
j_call: TRBJ2-3
d_call: TRBD2
cdr3_aa: CSVDKAGTDTQYF
cdr3_nt: TGCAGCGTTGACAAAGCGGGAACAGATACGCAGTATTTT

clone_size: -
v_call: TRBV7-2
j_call: TRBJ2-3
d_call: -
cdr3_aa: CASSLHGHERADTQYF
cdr3_nt: TGTGCCAGCAGCTTACACGGCCACGAACGAGCAGATACGCAGTATTTT

clone_size: few
v_call: TRBV5-1
j_call: TRBJ1-1
d_call: -
cdr3_aa: CASSSPEGRLNTEAFF
cdr3_nt: TGCGCCAGCAGCTCCCCAGAGGGGAGATTGAACACTGAAGCTTTCTTT

clone_size: many
v_call: TRBV7-2
j_call: TRBJ2-3
d_call: TRBD2
cdr3_aa: CASSFTSGSTDTQYF
cdr3_nt: TGTGCCAGCAGCTTCACTAGCGGGAGTACAGATACGCAGTATTTT

clone_size: -
v_call: TRBV15
j_call: TRBJ2-1
d_call: -
cdr3_aa: CATSRGISTGSYNEQFF
cdr3_nt: TGTGCCACCAGCAGAGGTATTAGCACAGGGAGCTACAATGAGCAGTTCTTC

clone_size: few
v_call: TRBV5-1
j_call: TRBJ2-3
d_call: TRBD1
cdr3_aa: CATKGQASTDTQYF
cdr3_nt: TGCGCCACCAAAGGACAGGCGAGCACAGATACGCAGTATTTT

clone_size: -
v_call: TRBV7-2
j_call: TRBJ1-3
d_call: -
cdr3_aa: CASSLAESSGNTIYF
cdr3_nt: TGTGCCAGCAGCCTCGCGGAGAGCTCTGGAAACACCATATATTTT

clone_size: -
v_call: TRBV19
j_call: TRBJ2-5
d_call: TRBD1
cdr3_aa: CASSLGQGARETQYF
cdr3_nt: TGTGCCAGTAGTCTCGGACAGGGGGCGCGGGAGACCCAGTACTTC

clone_size: -
v_call: TRBV19
j_call: TRBJ2-4
d_call: TRBD2
cdr3_aa: CASSAGGLAGVQNIQYF
cdr3_nt: TGTGCCAGTAGTGCGGGTGGACTAGCGGGAGTTCAGAACATTCAGTACTTC

clone_size: -
v_call: TRBV28
j_call: TRBJ2-7
d_call: -
cdr3_aa: CASRRGVSYEQYF
cdr3_nt: TGTGCCAGCAGACGGGGAGTTTCCTACGAGCAGTACTTC

clone_size: -
v_call: TRBV30
j_call: TRBJ2-4
d_call: -
cdr3_aa: CAWNLGPIAKNIQYF
cdr3_nt: TGTGCCTGGAATCTCGGGCCGATAGCCAAAAACATTCAGTACTTC

clone_size: -
v_call: TRBV2
j_call: TRBJ2-5
d_call: TRBD2
cdr3_aa: CASSAGEGLETQYF
cdr3_nt: TGTGCCAGCAGTGCCGGGGAGGGCCTCGAGACCCAGTACTTC

clone_size: -
v_call: TRBV5-1
j_call: TRBJ2-7
d_call: -
cdr3_aa: CASSRELVYEQYF
cdr3_nt: TGCGCCAGCAGCCGGGAACTGGTATACGAGCAGTACTTC